This T cell receptor beta chain derives from a study of T cells after yellow fever vaccination. The length of the CDR3 is 14 residues. Germline V gene sequence: CDR1 DFQATT, CDR2 SNEGSKA (reference sequence). Trimming left V 6 bases short and J 0 bases short, with 13 bases between. This clonotype was detected only a few times. Its antigen is currently unknown. The study's findings and limits: Only a small proportion of the clonotypes turned up in both the CD4 and the CD8 compartments, likely arising from convergent recombination. A large majority of primary-vaccination clones showed up again after the booster (about 96% CD4, around 88% CD8). Contamination by abundant bulk-population clonotypes could be present in FACS-sorted repertoires.

For TCR, cDNA came from 5'RACE template switching, which added a universal primer site and UMIs. Via MiXCR, TCRdb re-called the 5' RACE reads, giving one row per CDR3 protein. Here the sample spans 340,000 or so distinct CDR3 sequences, around 13% being singletons. Source: CD4+ T cells sorted from PBMCs, taken 15 days after the yellow fever booster vaccination. This chain connects TRBV20-1 to TRBJ2-3; D possibly uses TRBD1 or TRBD2 (5 bases each). The TCR sequence derives from a man aged 18 to 29 who received the YFV17D yellow fever vaccine. The CDR3 nucleotides are TGCAGTGCCCGCGCTTGGGGGAGCACAGATACGCAGTATTTT. It encodes CSARAWGSTDTQYF.